This paragraph covers one TCR beta chain sequence. This may be a read error, as it is one base from a much larger clone. This sample was included in a study of CD8+CD57+ T cells in acquired aplastic anemia. The patients chosen for sequencing had shown expansion of CD8+CD57+ cells (detected by flow cytometry). Looked up from germline, CDR1 is MNHEY and CDR2 is SMNVEV (reference sequence). The CDR3 covers 15 residues. V was pared by 5 bases and J by 4 bases, with 18 bases between. Profiling that covered TCR beta VDJ and CDR3 relied on genomic DNA as its template. TCRdb itself ran the reads through MiXCR, one entry per CDR3 protein. The data show some 150,000 distinct CDR3 sequences, around 50% seen once.

The rearrangement joins TRBV27 to TRBJ2-7; D possibly corresponds to TRBD2 (6 bases). Sequenced material: sorted CD4+, CD8+, or CD8+CD57+ T cells (not recorded which) from PBMCs. This sequence originates from a human donor with aplastic anemia. CDR3 sequence (DNA): TGTGCCAGCAGTGCGACGGCGGGACTCATGTACGAGCAGTACTTC. Amino acid sequence: CASSATAGLMYEQYF.